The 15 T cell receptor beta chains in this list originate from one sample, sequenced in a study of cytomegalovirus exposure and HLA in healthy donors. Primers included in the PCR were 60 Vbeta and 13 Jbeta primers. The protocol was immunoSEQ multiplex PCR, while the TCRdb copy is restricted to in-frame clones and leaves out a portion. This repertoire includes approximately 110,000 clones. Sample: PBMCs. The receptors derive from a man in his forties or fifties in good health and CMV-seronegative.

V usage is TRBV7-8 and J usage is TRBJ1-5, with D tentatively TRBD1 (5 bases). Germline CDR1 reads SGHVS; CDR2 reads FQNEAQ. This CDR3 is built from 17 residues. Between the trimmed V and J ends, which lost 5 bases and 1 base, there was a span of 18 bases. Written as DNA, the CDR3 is TGTGCCAGCAGCCCTTTAGGGCAGGGCGTGAGCAATCAGCCCCAGCATTTT. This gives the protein CASSPLGQGVSNQPQHF.

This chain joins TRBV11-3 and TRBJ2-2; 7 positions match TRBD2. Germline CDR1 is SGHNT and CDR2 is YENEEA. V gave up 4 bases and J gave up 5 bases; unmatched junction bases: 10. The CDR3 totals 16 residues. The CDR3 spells CASSSPLAGVTGELFF. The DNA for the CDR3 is TGTGCCAGCAGCTCTCCCCTGGCGGGAGTAACCGGGGAGCTGTTTTTT.

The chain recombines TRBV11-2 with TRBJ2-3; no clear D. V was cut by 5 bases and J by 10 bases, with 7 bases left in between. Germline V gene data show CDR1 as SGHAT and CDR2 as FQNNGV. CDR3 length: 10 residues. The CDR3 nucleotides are TGTGCCAGCAGCGGAACAGCGCAGTATTTT. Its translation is CASSGTAQYF.

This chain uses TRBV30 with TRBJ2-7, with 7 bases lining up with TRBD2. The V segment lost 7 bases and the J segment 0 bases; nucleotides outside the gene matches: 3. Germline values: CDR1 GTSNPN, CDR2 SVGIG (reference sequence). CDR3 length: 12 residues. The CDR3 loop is CAYQRDSYEQYF. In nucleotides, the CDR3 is TGTGCCTATCAGCGGGACTCCTACGAGCAGTACTTC.

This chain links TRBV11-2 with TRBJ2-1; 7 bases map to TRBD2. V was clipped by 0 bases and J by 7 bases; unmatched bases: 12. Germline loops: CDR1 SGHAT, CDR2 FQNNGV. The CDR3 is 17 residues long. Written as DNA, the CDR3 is TGTGCCAGCAGCTTAGATTCGGGGGAGGGCCTGGGGAATGAGCAGTTCTTC. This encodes CASSLDSGEGLGNEQFF.

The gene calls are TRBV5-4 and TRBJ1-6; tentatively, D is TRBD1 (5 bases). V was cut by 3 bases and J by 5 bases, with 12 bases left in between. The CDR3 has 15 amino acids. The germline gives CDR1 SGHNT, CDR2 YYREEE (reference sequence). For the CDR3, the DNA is TGTGCCAGCAGCTCAAAGGAGGGGAATAATTCACCCCTCCACTTT. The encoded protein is CASSSKEGNNSPLHF.

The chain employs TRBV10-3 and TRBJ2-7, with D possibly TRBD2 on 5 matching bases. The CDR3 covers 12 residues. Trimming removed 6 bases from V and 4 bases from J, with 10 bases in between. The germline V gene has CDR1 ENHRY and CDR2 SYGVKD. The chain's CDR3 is CAIRKDLYEQYF. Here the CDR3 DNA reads TGTGCCATCAGAAAGGACTTATACGAGCAGTACTTC.

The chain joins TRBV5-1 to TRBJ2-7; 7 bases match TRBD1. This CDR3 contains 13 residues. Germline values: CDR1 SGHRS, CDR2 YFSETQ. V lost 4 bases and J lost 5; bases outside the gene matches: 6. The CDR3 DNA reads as TGCGCCAGCAGCCCCAGACAGGGAAACGAGCAGTACTTC. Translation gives CASSPRQGNEQYF.

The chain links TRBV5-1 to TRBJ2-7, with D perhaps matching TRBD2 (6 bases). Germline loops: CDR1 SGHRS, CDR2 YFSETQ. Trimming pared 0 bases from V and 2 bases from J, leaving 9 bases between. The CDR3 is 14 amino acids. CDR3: CASSLEGRPYEQYF. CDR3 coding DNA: TGCGCCAGCAGCTTGGAAGGGAGGCCCTACGAGCAGTACTTC.

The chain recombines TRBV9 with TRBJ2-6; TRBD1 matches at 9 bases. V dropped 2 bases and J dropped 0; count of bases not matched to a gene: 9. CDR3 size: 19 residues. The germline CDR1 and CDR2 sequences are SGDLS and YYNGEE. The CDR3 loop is CASSVNSGTGSSGANVLTF. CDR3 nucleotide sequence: TGTGCCAGCAGCGTCAATTCCGGGACAGGGTCCTCTGGGGCCAACGTCCTGACTTTC. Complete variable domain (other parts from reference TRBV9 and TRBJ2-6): DSGVTQTPKHLITATGQRVTLRCSPRSGDLSVYWYQQSLDQGLQFLIQYYNGEERAKGNILERFSAQQFPDLHSELNLSSLELGDSALYFCASSVNSGTGSSGANVLTFGAGSRLTVL.

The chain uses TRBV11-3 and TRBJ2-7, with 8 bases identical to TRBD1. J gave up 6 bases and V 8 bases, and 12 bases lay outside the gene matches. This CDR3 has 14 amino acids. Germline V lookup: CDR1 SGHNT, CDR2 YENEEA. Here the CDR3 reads CASDRGINPAEQYF. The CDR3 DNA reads TGTGCCAGCGACAGGGGAATCAACCCTGCCGAGCAGTACTTC.

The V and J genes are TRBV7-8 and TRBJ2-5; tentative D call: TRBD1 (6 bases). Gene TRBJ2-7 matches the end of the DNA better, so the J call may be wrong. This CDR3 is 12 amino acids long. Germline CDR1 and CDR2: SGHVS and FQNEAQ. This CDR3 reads CASRNRVGEQYF. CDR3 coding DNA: TGTGCCAGCAGAAACAGGGTCGGCGAGCAGTACTTC.

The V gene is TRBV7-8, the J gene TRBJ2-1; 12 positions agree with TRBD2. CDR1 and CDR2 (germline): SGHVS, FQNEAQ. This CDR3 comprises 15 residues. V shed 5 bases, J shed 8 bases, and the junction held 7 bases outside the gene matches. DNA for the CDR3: TGTGCCAGCAGCCCCGGACTAGCGGGACCGTATGAGCAGTTCTTC. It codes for CASSPGLAGPYEQFF.

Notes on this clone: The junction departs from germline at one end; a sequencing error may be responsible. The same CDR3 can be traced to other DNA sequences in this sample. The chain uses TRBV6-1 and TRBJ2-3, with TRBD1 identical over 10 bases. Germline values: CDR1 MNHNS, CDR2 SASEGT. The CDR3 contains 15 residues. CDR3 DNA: TGCGCCAGCAGATCGGGACAGGGGAGGACAGATACGCAGTATTTT. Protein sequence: CASRSGQGRTDTQYF.

The CDR3 DNA sequence: TGCGCCAGTACCCTACAAGGGACTAGCGAGCAAGAGACCCAGTACTTC. Its translation is CASTLQGTSEQETQYF. The chain is built from TRBV5-1 and TRBJ2-5, with 10 bases aligning to TRBD2. J lost 2 bases, V lost 8 bases, and 12 bases had no gene match. The germline gives CDR1 SGHRS, CDR2 YFSETQ. The CDR3 is made up of 16 amino acids. Supplemented by reference TRBV5-1 and TRBJ2-5, the full variable domain reads KAGVTQTPRYLIKTRGQQVTLSCSPISGHRSVSWYQQTPGQGLQFLFEYFSETQRNKGNFPGRFSGRQFSNSRSEMNVSTLELGDSALYLCASTLQGTSEQETQYFGPGTRLLVL.